Following are 19 T cell receptor beta chains from one sample sequenced in a study of beta chain features in type 1 diabetes. General observations from the study: Moderate but significant shortening of TCRB CDR3s was recorded in all four CD4+ subsets from Type 1 diabetes patients.

Which antigens these TCRs recognize remains unknown. All of the isolated RNA was reverse transcribed, so expressed TCRB transcripts were sequenced. Assay used: immunoSEQ multiplex PCR; TCRdb lists only in-frame clones, some missing. This sample has around 250,000 clones, with approximately 13% found just once. Sequencing used naive CD4+ T cells from blood. The source is a man younger than 45 with type 1 diabetes.

The chain couples TRBV9 to TRBJ2-2; 10 positions match TRBD2. The germline V gene encodes CDR1 SGDLS and CDR2 YYNGEE. The junction had 5 bases not matched to a gene; V was cut back by 3 bases and J by 3 bases. This CDR3 is 16 amino acids long. CDR3 bases: TGTGCCAGCAGCGCCACGGGACTAGCGCACACCGGGGAGCTGTTTTTT. Residues: CASSATGLAHTGELFF. Looking up the rest from reference TRBV9 and TRBJ2-2 gives the full variable domain: DSGVTQTPKHLITATGQRVTLRCSPRSGDLSVYWYQQSLDQGLQFLIQYYNGEERAKGNILERFSAQQFPDLHSELNLSSLELGDSALYFCASSATGLAHTGELFFGEGSRLTVL.

In this sample, this clone turned up a few times. The chain has TRBV7-9 and TRBJ2-5; D gene ambiguous. The germline V and J ends were trimmed by 5 bases and 2 bases, with 3 bases remaining between them. This CDR3 comprises 11 residues. Germline V gives CDR1 SEHNR, CDR2 FQNEAQ (reference sequence). The CDR3: CASSAQETQYF. CDR3 sequence (DNA): TGTGCCAGCAGCGCGCAAGAGACCCAGTACTTC.

This clone has a handful of counts. In the same sample, other DNA sequences code for this CDR3. The rearrangement joins TRBV5-1 to TRBJ2-5; TRBD2 matches 7 bases. J gave up 3 bases and V 4 bases, and 3 bases lay outside the gene matches. This CDR3 spans 13 amino acids. Germline-derived CDR1 and CDR2 are SGHRS and YFSETQ. The CDR3 DNA sequence: TGCGCCAGCAGCCCGGGGGGTGAAGAGACCCAGTACTTC. Translating gives CASSPGGEETQYF.

This clone was picked up a small number of times. The chain carries TRBV2 and TRBJ2-7; D might be TRBD1 (6 bases). The ends were cut back, 8 bases at V and 4 bases at J, with 9 bases in the middle. The CDR3 runs to 11 residues. Per germline, CDR1 SNHLY and CDR2 FYNNEI. The CDR3 DNA sequence: TGTGCCAGCCTGACAGGATACGAGCAGTACTTC. Its translation: CASLTGYEQYF.

This clone came up a few times. This sequence joins TRBV5-4 and TRBJ2-7; 10 nucleotides line up with TRBD1. The germline gives CDR1 SGHNT, CDR2 YYREEE (reference sequence). V was pared by 9 bases and J by 7 bases, with 10 bases of the junction left unmatched. This CDR3 contains 13 residues. CDR3 region: CATRGQGRGEQYF. CDR3 nucleotides: TGTGCCACCCGGGGACAGGGGCGCGGAGAGCAGTACTTC. The complete variable domain, with remaining parts taken from reference TRBV5-4 and TRBJ2-7, reads ETGVTQSPTHLIKTRGQQVTLRCSSQSGHNTVSWYQQALGQGPQFIFQYYREEENGRGNFPPRFSGLQFPNYSSELNVNALELDDSALYLCATRGQGRGEQYFGPGTRLTVT.

This chain connects TRBV14 to TRBJ2-1, with unresolved D. The germline V and J ends were trimmed by 4 bases and 9 bases, with 10 bases remaining between them. The germline CDR1 and CDR2 sequences are SGHDN and FVKESK. The CDR3 runs to 12 residues. The chain's CDR3 is CASSPSPSEQFF. The DNA of the CDR3 is TGTGCCAGCAGCCCCTCCCCCAGTGAGCAGTTCTTC.

CDR3 amino acids: CAWSLQGQTQYF. For the CDR3, the DNA is TGTGCCTGGAGTTTACAGGGTCAGACCCAGTACTTC. The genes are TRBV30 and TRBJ2-5, with D maybe TRBD1 (6 bases). CDR3 length equals 12 residues. Trimming pared 2 bases from V and 6 bases from J, leaving 10 bases between. The germline gives CDR1 GTSNPN, CDR2 SVGIG (reference sequence).

This clone has more than one count but fewer than ten. The chain carries TRBV23-1 and TRBJ2-3, with D maybe TRBD1 (6 bases). TRBV23-1 has ORF status, its function being uncertain. Trimming shortened V by 4 bases and J by 0 bases, and 23 bases separated the two germline ends. The CDR3 loop spans 19 amino acids. CDR3 DNA sequence: TGCGCCAGCAGTCCCTCTCTCCTCCGACAGGCGCTTAGCACAGATACGCAGTATTTT. Protein sequence: CASSPSLLRQALSTDTQYF.

The V gene is TRBV9, the J gene TRBJ1-2; perhaps TRBD1 as D (6 bases). The CDR3 runs to 19 residues. The ends were cut back, 0 bases at V and 5 bases at J, with 26 bases in the middle. Germline V gives CDR1 SGDLS, CDR2 YYNGEE. CDR3 loop: CASSVVSAPGGALGYGYTF. CDR3 DNA sequence: TGTGCCAGCAGCGTAGTCTCCGCGCCGGGGGGGGCGCTCGGGTATGGCTACACCTTC.

J is TRBJ2-7 and V is TRBV27; D perhaps matches TRBD2 (5 bases). Germline-derived CDR1 and CDR2 are MNHEY and SMNVEV (reference sequence). This CDR3 region has 16 residues. Trimming stripped 2 bases from V and 3 bases from J, with 17 bases between. The CDR3 reads CASSLLGERRGYEQYF. CDR3 nucleotide sequence: TGTGCCAGCAGTTTACTCGGGGAACGGCGTGGCTACGAGCAGTACTTC.

This clone was picked up a small number of times. The J gene is TRBJ1-1, the V gene TRBV6-6, with TRBD1 matching 7 bases. V dropped 2 bases and J dropped 7; count of bases not matched to a gene: 4. The V gene's germline CDR1 is MNHNY and CDR2 SVGAGI (reference sequence). CDR3 length: 13 amino acids. CDR3 DNA: TGTGCCAGCAGTTACGTGGGACAGAGTGAAGCTTTCTTT. It codes for CASSYVGQSEAFF.

The chain has TRBV6-4 and TRBJ2-7, with 8 bases aligning to TRBD1. V gave up 5 bases and J gave up 7 bases; unmatched junction bases: 13. Germline lookup yields CDR1 MRHNA and CDR2 SNTAGT. CDR3 size: 15 residues. CDR3 sequence: CASSPYSRQGREQYF. CDR3 coding DNA: TGTGCCAGCAGTCCCTACTCCCGACAGGGGCGAGAGCAGTACTTC.

The V gene is TRBV7-9, the J gene TRBJ2-1, with 11 bases fitting TRBD2. With 5 bases clipped from V and 4 bases from J, the junction kept 4 bases outside the gene matches. In germline, CDR1 is SEHNR, CDR2 FQNEAQ (reference sequence). This CDR3 contains 15 residues. The CDR3 spells CASSAGTSGYNEQFF. The CDR3 region has the DNA TGTGCCAGCAGCGCCGGGACTAGCGGTTACAATGAGCAGTTCTTC.

The chain recombines TRBV18 with TRBJ1-2, with 8 bases identical to TRBD1. The CDR3 sequence is 15 residues long. CDR1 KGHSH and CDR2 LQKENI come from the germline V gene. V was clipped by 3 bases and J by 1 base; unmatched bases: 4. The CDR3 nucleotides read TGTGCCAGCTCACCCGGGACAGGCAATAACTATGGCTACACCTTC. Its translation is CASSPGTGNNYGYTF.

The V gene is TRBV30, the J gene TRBJ1-5; 7 bases match TRBD1. The J segment lost 6 bases and the V segment lost 0 bases, leaving 5 bases of the junction unmatched. Germline V gives CDR1 GTSNPN, CDR2 SVGIG (reference sequence). The CDR3 runs to 14 residues. The CDR3 DNA is TGTGCCTGGAGTGTACAGACAGGGCTTCAGCCCCAGCATTTT. Amino acids: CAWSVQTGLQPQHF.

The V and J genes are TRBV2 and TRBJ2-6; D is unresolved. Germline V gene sequence: CDR1 SNHLY, CDR2 FYNNEI. The CDR3 is 15 residues long. With 1 base removed from V and 0 bases from J, the gap between germline ends came to 4 bases. CDR3 sequence (DNA): TGTGCCAGCAGTGAAGGAGACTCTGGGGCCAACGTCCTGACTTTC. It is translated as CASSEGDSGANVLTF. The full variable domain, rest sourced from reference TRBV2 and TRBJ2-6, is EPEVTQTPSHQVTQMGQEVILRCVPISNHLYFYWYRQILGQKVEFLVSFYNNEISEKSEIFDDQFSVERPDGSNFTLKIRSTKLEDSAMYFCASSEGDSGANVLTFGAGSRLTVL.

This clone was observed a few times. The genes are TRBV5-1 and TRBJ2-1; 11 bases align to TRBD1. There are 16 residues in the CDR3. Per the germline V gene, CDR1 is SGHRS and CDR2 is YFSETQ. V lost 0 bases to trimming and J lost 4 bases; unmatched junction nucleotides: 3. CDR3 in amino acids: CASSLGTGGPYNEQFF. CDR3 nucleotide sequence: TGCGCCAGCAGCTTGGGGACAGGGGGCCCGTACAATGAGCAGTTCTTC.

V gene TRBV11-3 combines with J gene TRBJ2-7; 10 bases align to TRBD1. There are 14 residues in the CDR3. CDR1 SGHNT and CDR2 YENEEA come from the germline V gene. V shed 5 bases, J shed 4 bases, and the junction held 5 bases outside the gene matches. CDR3 DNA: TGTGCCAGCAGCCCGGGACAGGGGTTTTACGAGCAGTACTTC. It codes for CASSPGQGFYEQYF.

The J gene is TRBJ2-1, the V gene TRBV5-1; 12 bases agree with TRBD2. This CDR3 spans 15 amino acids. CDR1 and CDR2 (germline): SGHRS, YFSETQ. The J segment lost 5 bases and the V segment lost 5 bases, leaving 5 bases of the junction unmatched. The CDR3 DNA reads as TGCGCCAGCAGGTTGAGACTAGCGGGGGACAATGAGCAGTTCTTC. The encoded protein is CASRLRLAGDNEQFF.